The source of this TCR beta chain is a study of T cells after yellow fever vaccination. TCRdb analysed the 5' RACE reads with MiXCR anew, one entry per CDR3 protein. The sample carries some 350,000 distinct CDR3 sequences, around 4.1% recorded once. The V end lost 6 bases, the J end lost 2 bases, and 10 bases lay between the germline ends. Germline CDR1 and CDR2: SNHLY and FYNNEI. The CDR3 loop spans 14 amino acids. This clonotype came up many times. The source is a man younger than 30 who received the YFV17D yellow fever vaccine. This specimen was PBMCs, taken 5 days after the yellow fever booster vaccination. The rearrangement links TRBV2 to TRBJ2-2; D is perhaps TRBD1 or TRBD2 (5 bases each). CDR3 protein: CASSRERNTGELFF. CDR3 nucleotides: TGTGCCAGCAGCAGGGAGAGAAACACCGGGGAGCTGTTTTTT. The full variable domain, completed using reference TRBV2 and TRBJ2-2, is EPEVTQTPSHQVTQMGQEVILRCVPISNHLYFYWYRQILGQKVEFLVSFYNNEISEKSEIFDDQFSVERPDGSNFTLKIRSTKLEDSAMYFCASSRERNTGELFFGEGSRLTVL.